Following are 23 T cell receptor beta chains from one sample sequenced in a study of blood T cell repertoires in COVID-19. TCRdb keeps only in-frame clones here, not all; method: immunoSEQ multiplex PCR. The sample yields tens of thousands of clones, 70% to 90% seen once. Sequencing was carried out using peripheral blood. The receptors were gathered from a man aged 45-65 years with acute or convalescent COVID-19.

The chain uses TRBV27 and TRBJ2-3; 9 nucleotides line up with TRBD1. The CDR3 sequence is 14 residues long. Germline-derived CDR1 and CDR2 are MNHEY and SMNVEV (reference sequence). The V segment lost 4 bases and the J segment 6 bases; nucleotides outside the gene matches: 5. The CDR3 nucleotides read TGTGCCAGCAGTTCCCGGACAGGGGACGATACGCAGTATTTT. This gives the protein CASSSRTGDDTQYF.

The genes are TRBV5-1 and TRBJ2-3, with TRBD2 identical over 11 bases. From germline, CDR1 is SGHRS and CDR2 YFSETQ. V shed 4 bases and J 3 bases; nucleotides not matched to a gene: 7. This CDR3 is built from 16 residues. CDR3 in DNA: TGCGCCAGCAGCGCCGTTCTAGCGGGGGGTACAGATACGCAGTATTTT. Its translation is CASSAVLAGGTDTQYF.

The chain links TRBV5-1 to TRBJ2-2, with D perhaps matching TRBD2 (5 bases). CDR1 SGHRS and CDR2 YFSETQ come from the germline V gene. This CDR3 comprises 14 residues. V was shortened by 8 bases and J by 1 base, with 12 bases between the two germline ends. CDR3 loop: CASRRGQNTGELFF. As DNA, the CDR3 is TGCGCCAGTCGACGAGGGCAGAACACCGGGGAGCTGTTTTTT. The entire variable domain, with the rest obtained from reference TRBV5-1 and TRBJ2-2, is as follows: KAGVTQTPRYLIKTRGQQVTLSCSPISGHRSVSWYQQTPGQGLQFLFEYFSETQRNKGNFPGRFSGRQFSNSRSEMNVSTLELGDSALYLCASRRGQNTGELFFGEGSRLTVL.

The chain has TRBV27 and TRBJ1-5; possibly TRBD1 for D (5 bases). The CDR3 is 14 residues long. From germline, CDR1 is MNHEY and CDR2 SMNVEV (reference sequence). The germline V and J ends were trimmed by 2 bases and 6 bases, with 11 bases remaining between them. The CDR3 sequence is CASSLTGVGQPQHF. In DNA form, the CDR3 reads TGTGCCAGCAGTTTAACGGGGGTAGGTCAGCCCCAGCATTTT.

The chain carries TRBV6-5 and TRBJ1-2, with D tentatively TRBD1 (5 bases). CDR3 length equals 13 residues. The germline V gene has CDR1 MNHEY and CDR2 SVGAGI. V was shortened by 4 bases and J by 7 bases, with 13 bases between the two germline ends. As DNA, the CDR3 is TGTGCCAGCAGTTTTAGACAGCCTTCTGGCTACACCTTC. It is translated as CASSFRQPSGYTF.

The chain couples TRBV6-5 to TRBJ1-6; D remains unclear. CDR3 length equals 15 residues. Germline CDR1 reads MNHEY; CDR2 reads SVGAGI. Trimming took off 5 bases at V and 5 bases at J, with 13 bases between the two ends. The CDR3 DNA reads TGTGCCAGCAGTCCACAGAAAGCCCATAATTCACCCCTCCACTTT. It yields the protein CASSPQKAHNSPLHF.

The rearrangement uses TRBV2 and TRBJ1-2; D possibly corresponds to TRBD1 (6 bases). Looked up from germline, CDR1 is SNHLY and CDR2 is FYNNEI. V dropped 7 bases and J dropped 1 base, with 10 bases sitting between them. The CDR3 covers 13 residues. In DNA, the CDR3 is TGTGCCAGCAACAGGGAACTTAACTATGGCTACACCTTC. Its translation is CASNRELNYGYTF.

The rearrangement links TRBV4-2 to TRBJ2-7, with 8 nucleotides matching TRBD2. Unmatched junction bases numbered 10, after V lost 0 bases and J lost 3 bases. The CDR3 length is 17 residues. Germline V gene lookup returns CDR1 LGHNA and CDR2 YNFKEQ. CDR3 bases: TGTGCCAGCAGCCAAGATCCGGGTAGCGGGGTCTTCTACGAGCAGTACTTC. It encodes CASSQDPGSGVFYEQYF.

The chain employs TRBV5-1 and TRBJ1-4; 7 bases fit TRBD1. Per the germline V gene, CDR1 is SGHRS and CDR2 is YFSETQ. The CDR3 spans 16 residues. Trimming removed 2 bases from V and 4 bases from J; junction bases left unmatched: 8. The CDR3 bases are TGCGCCAGCAGCTTCGGGACAGCGGACTTTAATGAAAAACTGTTTTTT. This gives the protein CASSFGTADFNEKLFF.

This chain uses TRBV5-6 with TRBJ2-5; 8 nucleotides match TRBD2. The CDR3 runs 19 residues. Germline V gene sequence: CDR1 SGHDT, CDR2 YYEEEE. Trimming removed 3 bases from V and 3 bases from J; junction bases left unmatched: 19. CDR3 nucleotide sequence: TGTGCCAGCAGCTCGAATCTGGGCAATGTTGCGGGGGGAAAAGAGACCCAGTACTTC. It encodes CASSSNLGNVAGGKETQYF.

V usage is TRBV19 and J usage is TRBJ1-5; 9 bases fit TRBD1. Germline-derived CDR1 and CDR2 are LNHDA and SQIVND (reference sequence). With 9 bases clipped from V and 5 bases from J, the junction kept 11 bases outside the gene matches. The CDR3 is 15 residues long. CDR3 sequence: CASLQPGQGDQPQHF. The CDR3 DNA reads TGTGCCAGCCTACAACCGGGACAGGGAGATCAGCCCCAGCATTTT.

The rearrangement uses TRBV19 and TRBJ2-5, with TRBD1 matching 7 bases. This CDR3 comprises 14 residues. Germline V gene lookup returns CDR1 LNHDA and CDR2 SQIVND (reference sequence). Germline trimming cut 3 bases from V and 7 bases from J; bases unmatched to any gene: 8. CDR3 sequence: CASSIGQGVGTQYF. CDR3 nucleotide sequence: TGTGCCAGTAGTATCGGGCAGGGGGTTGGGACCCAGTACTTC.

This chain links TRBV19 with TRBJ1-4; D call uncertain. Germline CDR1 LNHDA, CDR2 SQIVND (reference sequence). This CDR3 has 14 amino acids. Trimming stripped 7 bases from V and 8 bases from J, with 17 bases between. The CDR3: CASTGRLVGEKLFF. CDR3 coding DNA: TGTGCCAGTACAGGAAGGTTAGTTGGCGAAAAACTGTTTTTT.

This clone was counted between two and nine times. The V and J genes are TRBV29-1 and TRBJ2-5; D is unresolved. CDR1 and CDR2 from the germline V gene are SQVTM and ANQGSEA. Trimming shortened V by 4 bases and J by 2 bases, and 11 bases separated the two germline ends. This CDR3 is 13 amino acids long. This CDR3 reads CSVGAFSQETQYF. The DNA for the CDR3 is TGCAGCGTTGGGGCGTTCTCACAAGAGACCCAGTACTTC.

The chain links TRBV11-2 to TRBJ1-5; D gene ambiguous. V lost 3 bases and J 0 bases, leaving 3 bases between the germline ends. The V gene's germline CDR1 is SGHAT and CDR2 FQNNGV. CDR3 length equals 13 residues. The CDR3 DNA is TGTGCCAGCAGCTTTAGTAGCAATCAGCCCCAGCATTTT. It translates to CASSFSSNQPQHF. The whole variable domain, remainder taken from reference TRBV11-2 and TRBJ1-5, is EAGVAQSPRYKIIEKRQSVAFWCNPISGHATLYWYQQILGQGPKLLIQFQNNGVVDDSQLPKDRFSAERLKGVDSTLKIQPAKLEDSAVYLCASSFSSNQPQHFGDGTRLSIL.

J is TRBJ2-2 and V is TRBV2; 9 bases match TRBD1. V lost 6 bases and J lost 0; bases outside the gene matches: 2. Germline lookup yields CDR1 SNHLY and CDR2 FYNNEI. CDR3 length: 15 amino acids. CDR3 sequence: CASRRDRANTGELFF. The DNA for the CDR3 is TGTGCCAGCAGAAGGGACAGGGCGAACACCGGGGAGCTGTTTTTT.

This chain links TRBV2 with TRBJ2-3; 8 bases line up with TRBD2. The germline V gene has CDR1 SNHLY and CDR2 FYNNEI. This CDR3 has 13 amino acids. J was trimmed by 2 bases and V by 10 bases; bases with no gene match: 5. The CDR3 nucleotides are TGTGCCACGGGAGGGGGTTACACAGATACGCAGTATTTT. Translation gives CATGGGYTDTQYF. The full variable domain, with the rest looked up from reference TRBV2 and TRBJ2-3, is EPEVTQTPSHQVTQMGQEVILRCVPISNHLYFYWYRQILGQKVEFLVSFYNNEISEKSEIFDDQFSVERPDGSNFTLKIRSTKLEDSAMYFCATGGGYTDTQYFGPGTRLTVL.

The CDR3, as DNA: TGTGCCACCAGTGACACAGGGTCGTCTGGAAACACCATATATTTT. Translation: CATSDTGSSGNTIYF. The chain links TRBV24-1 to TRBJ1-3; D is perhaps TRBD1 (6 bases). Trimming took 4 bases from V and 1 from J, leaving 10 bases between them. The CDR3 consists of 15 residues. CDR1 is KGHDR, CDR2 SFDVKD, per germline.

In the case of this clone: Other DNA sequences in the sample encode the same CDR3. The V gene is TRBV18, the J gene TRBJ1-1, with 8 bases aligning to TRBD1. Unmatched junction bases numbered 7, after V lost 6 bases and J lost 4 bases. The CDR3 contains 14 residues. In germline, CDR1 is KGHSH, CDR2 LQKENI. Written as DNA, the CDR3 is TGTGCCAGCTCTCCAGGGGGCCTCGGCACTGAAGCTTTCTTT. This encodes CASSPGGLGTEAFF.

The V call is TRBV12-3 or TRBV12-4, the J call TRBJ1-2, with 7 nucleotides matching TRBD1. This CDR3 is built from 13 residues. Unmatched junction bases numbered 3, after V lost 6 bases and J lost 2 bases. Here the CDR3 reads CASRMTGNYGYTF. For the CDR3, the DNA is TGTGCCAGCAGGATGACAGGGAACTATGGCTACACCTTC.

The count of this clone is one. The V gene is TRBV2, the J gene TRBJ2-7; D is possibly TRBD2 (6 bases). The CDR3 length is 13 residues. Germline CDR1 SNHLY, CDR2 FYNNEI. V lost 6 bases and J 1 base, leaving 10 bases between the germline ends. The CDR3 DNA reads TGTGCCAGCAGGGCCGGGACTTCCTACGAGCAGTACTTC. As protein: CASRAGTSYEQYF.

The chain is built from TRBV27 and TRBJ1-6, with a tentative D call TRBD1 (5 bases). The germline CDR1 and CDR2 sequences are MNHEY and SMNVEV (reference sequence). The CDR3 contains 15 residues. Trimming left V 2 bases short and J 7 bases short, with 12 bases between. The CDR3 region is CASSLVVQGNSPLHF. The CDR3 DNA sequence: TGTGCCAGCAGTTTAGTGGTTCAGGGAAATTCACCCCTCCACTTT.

The chain carries TRBV5-8 and TRBJ1-1; tentative D call: TRBD1 (5 bases). V gave up 4 bases and J gave up 1 base, with 17 bases separating them. This CDR3 has 16 amino acids. CDR1 and CDR2 from the germline V gene are SGHTS and YDEGEE. CDR3 sequence: CASSPGGWETNTEAFF. The CDR3 DNA is TGTGCCAGCAGCCCCGGGGGGTGGGAAACGAACACTGAAGCTTTCTTT.